The 29 T cell receptor beta chains listed next were all sequenced from one sample in a study of blood T cell repertoires in COVID-19. Profiling relied on immunoSEQ multiplex PCR, and the TCRdb table lists in-frame clones only, not all of them. Here the sample spans 60,000 to 65,000 clones, roughly three quarters being singletons. The sequenced material came from peripheral blood. The receptors were sampled from a woman older than 75 with acute or convalescent COVID-19.

This clone was recorded only once. CDR3 nucleotide sequence: TGTGCCAGCAGCCCACCGGGGACTCCGGAAACCCGCGAGCAGTACTTC. Translating gives CASSPPGTPETREQYF. This chain connects TRBV7-6 to TRBJ2-7, with a possible D match to TRBD2 (6 bases). The V end lost 5 bases, the J end lost 6 bases, and 23 bases lay between the germline ends. Germline lookup yields CDR1 SGHVS and CDR2 FNYEAQ. The CDR3 is 16 residues long.

V is TRBV7-2 and J is TRBJ1-4; D not certain. Trimming cost V 0 bases and J 8 bases, with 16 bases left between them. The CDR3 sequence is 16 residues long. Germline V gene lookup returns CDR1 SGHTA and CDR2 FQGNSA. Here the CDR3 reads CASSLALGYREEKLFF. The CDR3 DNA follows: TGTGCCAGCAGCTTAGCGCTCGGGTATCGGGAGGAAAAACTGTTTTTT.

V and J are TRBV18 and TRBJ2-5; 12 bases line up with TRBD2. The CDR3 length is 15 residues. The V gene end was trimmed by 3 bases and the J gene end by 6 bases; junction bases not matched to a gene: 5. Germline assignment: CDR1 KGHSH and CDR2 LQKENI. CDR3 coding DNA: TGTGCCAGCTCACCGCCGCTAGCGGGAGGGAAGACCCAGTACTTC. Translated, it gives CASSPPLAGGKTQYF.

V is TRBV6-1 and J is TRBJ2-1; a weak D match, TRBD2 (7 bases). The CDR3 spans 17 residues. Germline-derived CDR1 and CDR2 are MNHNS and SASEGT. V shed 1 base and J shed 1 base, with 14 bases lying between them. This chain's CDR3 is CASSEEGGVSSYNEQFF. CDR3 nucleotides: TGTGCCAGCAGTGAAGAAGGGGGGGTATCGTCCTACAATGAGCAGTTCTTC.

The chain recombines TRBV2 with TRBJ1-3, with D possibly matching TRBD1 (6 bases). The CDR3 has 15 residues. V gave up 6 bases and J gave up 3 bases, with 15 bases separating them. Germline V lookup: CDR1 SNHLY, CDR2 FYNNEI. CDR3 sequence: CASSRQGLNGNTIYF. CDR3 coding DNA: TGTGCCAGCAGCCGTCAGGGGTTAAATGGAAACACCATATATTTT. Looking up the rest from reference TRBV2 and TRBJ1-3 gives the full variable domain: EPEVTQTPSHQVTQMGQEVILRCVPISNHLYFYWYRQILGQKVEFLVSFYNNEISEKSEIFDDQFSVERPDGSNFTLKIRSTKLEDSAMYFCASSRQGLNGNTIYFGEGSWLTVV.

The chain joins TRBV7-2 to TRBJ2-1; 16 positions match TRBD2. Germline assignment: CDR1 SGHTA and CDR2 FQGNSA. The CDR3 sequence is 17 residues long. Trimming took 3 bases from V and 6 from J; bases not matched to a gene: 5. CDR3 in amino acids: CASSLGLAGGAGNEQFF. The CDR3 bases are TGTGCCAGCAGCTTGGGACTAGCGGGAGGGGCTGGCAATGAGCAGTTCTTC.

This sequence joins TRBV7-3 and TRBJ1-1; D call uncertain. Germline V lookup: CDR1 SGHTA, CDR2 FQGTGA. CDR3 length: 12 amino acids. V lost 2 bases and J 9 bases, leaving 10 bases between the germline ends. CDR3 sequence: CASSLAGAQAFF. CDR3 in DNA: TGTGCCAGCAGCTTAGCGGGAGCGCAAGCTTTCTTT.

The chain has TRBV7-2 and TRBJ2-3; TRBD2 aligns across 9 bases. V lost 4 bases and J lost 2; bases outside the gene matches: 13. The CDR3 is 18 amino acids. CDR1 is SGHTA, CDR2 FQGNSA, per germline. CDR3 coding DNA: TGTGCCAGCAGCTGGGGGCTAGCGGGATTATCGATCACAGATACGCAGTATTTT. The encoded protein is CASSWGLAGLSITDTQYF.

This clone turned up a few times. The chain joins TRBV11-2 to TRBJ1-4, with D perhaps matching TRBD1 (5 bases). V was cut by 1 base and J by 7 bases, with 13 bases left in between. CDR1 is SGHAT, CDR2 FQNNGV, per germline. CDR3 length: 15 residues. CDR3: CASSLVSGGGEKLFF. The CDR3 DNA follows: TGTGCCAGCAGCTTAGTTTCCGGGGGTGGTGAAAAACTGTTTTTT.

This sequence joins TRBV7-3 and TRBJ2-1; possibly TRBD2 for D (5 bases). The CDR3 has 14 amino acids. Germline V gene data show CDR1 as SGHTA and CDR2 as FQGTGA. Trimming pared 5 bases from V and 10 bases from J, leaving 18 bases between. The CDR3 spells CASSPSGRGGEQFF. In DNA form, the CDR3 reads TGTGCCAGCAGCCCGTCCGGCCGTGGCGGGGAGCAGTTCTTC.

This clone showed up just once. The V gene is TRBV2, the J gene TRBJ1-3, with TRBD1 matching 7 bases. The germline CDR1 and CDR2 sequences are SNHLY and FYNNEI. V was pared by 6 bases and J by 3 bases, with 11 bases of the junction left unmatched. CDR3 length: 16 amino acids. The CDR3 DNA sequence: TGTGCCAGCAGCTCCCAGGGGGTATCTTATGGAAACACCATATATTTT. Protein: CASSSQGVSYGNTIYF.

V gene TRBV9 combines with J gene TRBJ1-1; TRBD1 matches at 10 bases. This CDR3 comprises 17 residues. The junction had 10 bases not matched to a gene; V was cut back by 0 bases and J by 5 bases. CDR1 is SGDLS, CDR2 YYNGEE, per germline. The CDR3 DNA sequence: TGTGCCAGCAGCGTAGCTGGAGGGACAGGGGAGGGGACTGAAGCTTTCTTT. Protein: CASSVAGGTGEGTEAFF.

As regards this clone: This specimen includes other DNA sequences encoding the same CDR3. The J gene is TRBJ2-7, the V gene TRBV5-1; TRBD1 is a possible D gene (5 bases). Germline V gene sequence: CDR1 SGHRS, CDR2 YFSETQ. The V gene lost 0 bases and the J gene lost 0 bases, with 7 bases spanning the gap. This CDR3 is built from 14 residues. CDR3 DNA sequence: TGCGCCAGCAGCTTGGGGCAGGGCTCCTACGAGCAGTACTTC. It encodes CASSLGQGSYEQYF.

This chain joins TRBV6-5 and TRBJ1-6; 9 bases map to TRBD1. The germline V gene has CDR1 MNHEY and CDR2 SVGAGI. V was clipped by 5 bases and J by 6 bases; unmatched bases: 2. The CDR3 covers 14 residues. The CDR3 sequence is CASSHRGRNSPLHF. DNA for the CDR3: TGTGCCAGCAGTCACAGGGGGCGTAATTCACCCCTCCACTTT.

J is TRBJ2-1 and V is TRBV12-3 or TRBV12-4; D call uncertain. CDR3 size: 12 residues. V was shortened by 8 bases and J by 0 bases, with 5 bases between the two germline ends. CDR3 sequence reads: CASRFSYNEQFF. In DNA, the CDR3 is TGTGCCAGCCGGTTCTCCTACAATGAGCAGTTCTTC.

The CDR3 DNA is TGTGCCAGTAGTATCAGGGGCACCAGCAATCAGCCCCAGCATTTT. It codes for CASSIRGTSNQPQHF. The rearrangement joins TRBV19 to TRBJ1-5, with a tentative D call TRBD1 (6 bases). This CDR3 spans 15 amino acids. The germline gives CDR1 LNHDA, CDR2 SQIVND (reference sequence). Trimming removed 3 bases from V and 1 base from J, with 10 bases in between.

The rearrangement links TRBV18 to TRBJ2-1, with 9 nucleotides matching TRBD1. The V and J ends lost 4 bases and 0 bases, in that order; junction bases with no gene match: 4. Germline assignment: CDR1 KGHSH and CDR2 LQKENI. This CDR3 has 16 residues. Written as DNA, the CDR3 is TGTGCCAGCTCACAGCCGGGACAGGGCTCCTACAATGAGCAGTTCTTC. This codes for CASSQPGQGSYNEQFF.

The gene calls are TRBV27 and TRBJ1-5; 8 bases are shared with TRBD1. Germline-derived CDR1 and CDR2 are MNHEY and SMNVEV (reference sequence). This CDR3 comprises 15 residues. The V segment lost 3 bases and the J segment 2 bases; nucleotides outside the gene matches: 3. CDR3 nucleotide sequence: TGTGCCAGCAGTTTTCTGACAGGGGGCAATCAGCCCCAGCATTTT. It translates to CASSFLTGGNQPQHF.

The V call is TRBV19, the J call TRBJ1-1; D unclear. V lost 5 bases, J lost 6 bases, and 13 bases lay in between. The CDR3 sequence is 13 residues long. Germline V lookup: CDR1 LNHDA, CDR2 SQIVND (reference sequence). In DNA, the CDR3 is TGTGCCAGTAGTCCGCAGGCCGTATCTGAAGCTTTCTTT. This sequence encodes CASSPQAVSEAFF.

This clone was seen a few times. J is TRBJ2-7 and V is TRBV28; 8 bases are a match to TRBD1. CDR1 is MDHEN and CDR2 is SYDVKM in the germline V gene. The CDR3 has 14 amino acids. Trimming removed 5 bases from V and 1 base from J; junction bases left unmatched: 4. CDR3 residues: CASSLRGQSYEQYF. CDR3 nucleotide sequence: TGTGCCAGCAGTCTCAGGGGGCAGTCCTACGAGCAGTACTTC.

This chain links TRBV7-2 with TRBJ2-7; TRBD2 agrees at 8 bases. Germline V CDR1 and CDR2: SGHTA, FQGNSA. Germline trimming cut 5 bases from V and 3 bases from J; bases unmatched to any gene: 9. The CDR3 sequence is 15 residues long. As DNA, the CDR3 is TGTGCCAGCAGCGAGTCCGGGACTAGGAGCTACGAGCAGTACTTC. Encoded protein: CASSESGTRSYEQYF. Variable domain in full (rest from reference TRBV7-2 and TRBJ2-7): GAGVSQSPSNKVTEKGKDVELRCDPISGHTALYWYRQSLGQGLEFLIYFQGNSAPDKSGLPSDRFSAERTGGSVSTLTIQRTQQEDSAVYLCASSESGTRSYEQYFGPGTRLTVT.

Remarks on this clone: Other nucleotide sequences in the sample specify the same CDR3. This rearrangement joins TRBV18 to TRBJ2-7, with TRBD1 matching over 7 bases. The V and J ends lost 2 bases and 7 bases, in that order; junction bases with no gene match: 8. This CDR3 has 14 amino acids. Germline CDR1 and CDR2: KGHSH and LQKENI. Written as DNA, the CDR3 is TGTGCCAGCTCACCAGGGCAGGGGGTGGGTGAGCAGTACTTC. Its translation: CASSPGQGVGEQYF.

The gene calls are TRBV29-1 and TRBJ2-7, with unresolved D. The CDR3 has 12 amino acids. CDR1 is SQVTM and CDR2 is ANQGSEA in the germline V gene. V lost 6 bases, J lost 3 bases, and 12 bases lay in between. The CDR3 reads CSVNPSGYEQYF. Written as DNA, the CDR3 is TGCAGCGTCAACCCCAGTGGCTACGAGCAGTACTTC.

CDR3 nucleotides: TGTGCCACCAAGAGTTCTAGCGGGAGCTCCTACGAGCAGTACTTC. It is translated as CATKSSSGSSYEQYF. This chain links TRBV15 with TRBJ2-7, with TRBD2 identical over 10 bases. Per the germline V gene, CDR1 is LNHNV and CDR2 is YYDKDF (reference sequence). Trimming removed 7 bases from V and 0 bases from J; junction bases left unmatched: 6. The CDR3 spans 15 residues.

This clone was found once. The gene calls are TRBV7-2 and TRBJ2-1; 7 bases match TRBD1. The V gene's germline CDR1 is SGHTA and CDR2 FQGNSA. With V trimmed by 4 bases and J by 0 bases, 6 bases remained unmatched. The CDR3 is 16 residues long. The CDR3 DNA reads as TGTGCCAGCAGCTCAATGACAGGGAGCTCCTACAATGAGCAGTTCTTC. Protein product: CASSSMTGSSYNEQFF. Supplemented by reference TRBV7-2 and TRBJ2-1, the full variable domain reads GAGVSQSPSNKVTEKGKDVELRCDPISGHTALYWYRQSLGQGLEFLIYFQGNSAPDKSGLPSDRFSAERTGGSVSTLTIQRTQQEDSAVYLCASSSMTGSSYNEQFFGPGTRLTVL.

This clone was observed once. The CDR3 bases are TGTGCCAGTAGACGAAGGGCCTCAACGGGACAGGGGTCGTATGGCTACACCTTC. Protein: CASRRRASTGQGSYGYTF. The chain carries TRBV19 and TRBJ1-2, with 10 bases matching TRBD1. Germline loops: CDR1 LNHDA, CDR2 SQIVND (reference sequence). The V segment lost 6 bases and the J segment 5 bases; nucleotides outside the gene matches: 18. The CDR3 length is 18 residues. The full variable domain, with the rest looked up from reference TRBV19 and TRBJ1-2, is DGGITQSPKYLFRKEGQNVTLSCEQNLNHDAMYWYRQDPGQGLRLIYYSQIVNDFQKGDIAEGYSVSREKKESFPLTVTSAQKNPTAFYLCASRRRASTGQGSYGYTFGSGTRLTVV.

The chain combines TRBV11-2 with TRBJ2-7; D gene ambiguous. Germline V gene data show CDR1 as SGHAT and CDR2 as FQNNGV. The CDR3 is made up of 16 amino acids. Trimming stripped 0 bases from V and 1 base from J, with 13 bases between. The CDR3 sequence: CASSLDLLPASYEQYF. DNA for the CDR3: TGTGCCAGCAGCTTAGATTTACTCCCAGCGTCCTACGAGCAGTACTTC.

This clone was recorded only once. The rearrangement joins TRBV2 to TRBJ2-6; D gene uncertain. From germline, CDR1 is SNHLY and CDR2 FYNNEI. The CDR3 consists of 15 residues. The V end was cut by 6 bases, the J end by 2 bases, with 11 bases between. CDR3: CASRERGTGANVLTF. CDR3 nucleotide sequence: TGTGCCAGCAGGGAGCGAGGAACTGGGGCCAACGTCCTGACTTTC.

V usage is TRBV19 and J usage is TRBJ1-1; D remains ambiguous. V lost 5 bases and J 2 bases, leaving 6 bases between the germline ends. CDR3 length: 12 amino acids. Germline CDR1 LNHDA, CDR2 SQIVND (reference sequence). The CDR3 region is CASSGLNTEAFF. The CDR3 DNA reads TGTGCCAGTAGTGGCCTTAACACTGAAGCTTTCTTT.